This TCR beta chain was recovered during a study of PD-1 blockade in classical Hodgkin lymphoma. Study as a whole: Each patient was given nivolumab 3 mg/kg through a vein every 2 weeks.

Libraries were prepared by immunoSEQ multiplex PCR; TCRdb keeps only in-frame clonotypes and omits some of them. Here the sample spans around 20,000 clones, more than 70% being singletons. The germline CDR1 and CDR2 sequences are MNHEY and SMNVEV (reference sequence). This CDR3 contains 15 residues. Trimming removed 6 bases from V and 4 bases from J, with 16 bases in between. As for time point: cycle 4 day 1 (C4D1), after more than 5 weeks of nivolumab. All patients relapsed after autologous stem cell transplantation, and brentuximab vedotin exposure varied. Complete response, partial response or progressive disease was each patient's best response.

This clonotype was sampled from a human donor with classical Hodgkin lymphoma. The gene calls are TRBV27 and TRBJ1-3, with D perhaps matching TRBD1 (6 bases). Sequenced here: peripheral blood mononuclear cells (PBMCs), sampled before the fourth cycle of nivolumab. In nucleotides, the CDR3 is TGTGCCAGCAGGGCCTGGGACAACATCGGAAACACCATATATTTT. Amino acids: CASRAWDNIGNTIYF.